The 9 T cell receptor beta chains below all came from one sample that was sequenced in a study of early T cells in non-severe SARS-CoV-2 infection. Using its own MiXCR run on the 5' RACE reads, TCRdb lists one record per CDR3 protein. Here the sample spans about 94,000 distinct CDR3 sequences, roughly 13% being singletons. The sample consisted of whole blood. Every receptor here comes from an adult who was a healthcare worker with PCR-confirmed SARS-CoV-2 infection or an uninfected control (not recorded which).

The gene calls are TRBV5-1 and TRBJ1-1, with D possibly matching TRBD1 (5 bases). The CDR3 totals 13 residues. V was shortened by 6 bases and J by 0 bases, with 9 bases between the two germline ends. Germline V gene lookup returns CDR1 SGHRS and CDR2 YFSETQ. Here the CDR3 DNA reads TGCGCCAGCAAGGGGAGTATGAACACTGAAGCTTTCTTT. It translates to CASKGSMNTEAFF.

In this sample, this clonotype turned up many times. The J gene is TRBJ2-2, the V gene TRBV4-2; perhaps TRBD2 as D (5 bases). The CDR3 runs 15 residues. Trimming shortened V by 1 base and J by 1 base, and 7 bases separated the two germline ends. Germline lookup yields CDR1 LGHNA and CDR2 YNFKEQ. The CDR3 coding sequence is TGTGCCAGCAGCCAAGGTGGGAGGAACACCGGGGAGCTGTTTTTT. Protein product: CASSQGGRNTGELFF.

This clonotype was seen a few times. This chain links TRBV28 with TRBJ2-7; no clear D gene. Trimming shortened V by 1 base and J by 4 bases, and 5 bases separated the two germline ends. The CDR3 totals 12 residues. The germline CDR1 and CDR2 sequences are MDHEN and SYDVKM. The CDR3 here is CASSLSGYEQYF. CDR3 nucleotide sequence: TGTGCCAGCAGTTTATCCGGGTACGAGCAGTACTTC.

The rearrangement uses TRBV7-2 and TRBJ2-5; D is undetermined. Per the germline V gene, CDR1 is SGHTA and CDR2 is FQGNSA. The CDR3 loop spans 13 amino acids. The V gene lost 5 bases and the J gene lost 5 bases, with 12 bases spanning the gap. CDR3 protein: CASSPDGRETQYF. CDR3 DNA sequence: TGTGCCAGCAGCCCGGACGGTCGGGAGACCCAGTACTTC. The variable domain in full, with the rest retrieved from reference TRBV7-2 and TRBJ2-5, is GAGVSQSPSNKVTEKGKDVELRCDPISGHTALYWYRQSLGQGLEFLIYFQGNSAPDKSGLPSDRFSAERTGGSVSTLTIQRTQQEDSAVYLCASSPDGRETQYFGPGTRLLVL.

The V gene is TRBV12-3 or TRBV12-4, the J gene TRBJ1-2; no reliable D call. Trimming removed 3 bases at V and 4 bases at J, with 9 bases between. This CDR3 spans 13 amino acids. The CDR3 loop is CASSLSGIYGYTF. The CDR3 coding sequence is TGTGCCAGCAGTTTGAGTGGCATCTATGGCTACACCTTC.

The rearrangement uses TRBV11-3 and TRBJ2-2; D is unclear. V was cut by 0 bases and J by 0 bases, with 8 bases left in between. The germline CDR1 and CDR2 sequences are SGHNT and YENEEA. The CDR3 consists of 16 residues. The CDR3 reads CASSLDPPSNTGELFF. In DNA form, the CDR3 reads TGTGCCAGCAGCTTAGATCCTCCCTCGAACACCGGGGAGCTGTTTTTT.

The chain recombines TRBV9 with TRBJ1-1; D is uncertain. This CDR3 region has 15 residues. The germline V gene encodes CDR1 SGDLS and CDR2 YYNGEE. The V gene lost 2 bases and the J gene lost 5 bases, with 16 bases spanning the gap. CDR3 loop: CASSVGHQARTEAFF. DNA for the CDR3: TGTGCCAGCAGCGTCGGCCACCAGGCGCGGACTGAAGCTTTCTTT.

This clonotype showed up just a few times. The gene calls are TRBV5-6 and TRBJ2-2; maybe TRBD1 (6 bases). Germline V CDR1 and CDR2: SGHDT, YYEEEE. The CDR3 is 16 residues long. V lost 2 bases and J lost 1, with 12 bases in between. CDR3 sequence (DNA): TGTGCCAGCAGCTTAAGGACAGCGTTGAACACCGGGGAGCTGTTTTTT. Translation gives CASSLRTALNTGELFF.

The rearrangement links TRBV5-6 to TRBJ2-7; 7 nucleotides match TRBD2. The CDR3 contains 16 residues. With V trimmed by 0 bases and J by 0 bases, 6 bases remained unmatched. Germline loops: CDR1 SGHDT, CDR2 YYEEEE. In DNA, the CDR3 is TGTGCCAGCAGCTTGGGGACTAGTTTCAGCTCCTACGAGCAGTACTTC. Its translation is CASSLGTSFSSYEQYF.